This paragraph reports one TCR beta chain. This clone appeared once. Its antigen has not been determined. No base quality information exists; no much larger clone differs at one position. The sample comes from a study of siplizumab effects on memory and regulatory T cells (dated by TCRdb to about 2019). At the level of the whole study: The study looked at the effect of siplizumab, an anti-CD2 antibody, on alloreactive T-cell subsets in allogeneic mixed lymphocyte reactions made from human PBMCs. Broad study findings and their caveats: Whether proliferating Tregs from siplizumab cultures were suppressive was not functionally confirmed. About 80-96% of proliferating CD4+ or CD8+ clones could not be given a naive or memory phenotype. Sequences below about 10^-5 frequency were poorly captured, so only a minor fraction of alloreactive clones could be mapped to unstimulated subsets. The cumulative frequency of alloreactive sequences that could be traced back to unstimulated CD4+ memory T cells was significantly reduced by siplizumab. Unstimulated naive T cells appeared to be more diverse than memory T cells, and naive cells seemed to make a substantial contribution to the alloresponse. Of the alloreactive CD4+ clones that could be mapped, the Treg-derived share averaged roughly 69% with siplizumab compared with roughly 27% in control reactions.

Sorted unstimulated T cells, along with proliferating T cells recovered from mixed lymphocyte reactions, underwent TCRbeta CDR3 sequencing. Fresh whole blood from more than 9 HLA-typed healthy donors served as the source for isolating PBMCs. To map where alloreactive clones came from, unstimulated CD4+ regulatory T cells were FACS-sorted. The cysteine opens and the phenylalanine closes a CDR3 of 13 amino acids. The kept DNA is CDR3 alone, 39 bases in frame from the first base. CDR1 and CDR2, per the germline V gene, are SGHTA and FQGNSA. The V and J ends are trimmed by 1 base and 7 bases, leaving 11 bases between them. Library generation was performed with the immunoSEQ multiplex PCR assay. The deep sequencing platform assayed about 10^5 TCR templates per sample. Genomic DNA extracted from sorted T cells was used for TCRbeta CDR3 sequencing. The study's own analysis went as follows. Clonal analysis of TCRbeta CDR3 data was done in the R programming language. Alloreactive CD4+ and CD8+ clones were defined by comparing unstimulated samples with post-reaction CFSE-low samples. Regulatory or non-regulatory origin of alloreactive CD4+ clones was assigned by matching sequences to the sorted unstimulated Treg and non-Treg repertoires. Sourced from immuneACCESS, this table was stored by TCRdb with only in-frame sequences that have V and J called. A share of the clones is absent; for the studies checked, an unresolved V gene accounts for under half, and the remainder has no known explanation. The D gene and trimming were derived from the DNA, and the V and J assignments and clone size from that table. The table for this sample lists about 82,000 clones; approximately 88% of them were counted only once. Approximately 1.5% of the sample belongs to the ten largest clones.

This sequence originates from a human donor in good health. Sequencing was performed on Tregs sorted from blood. The rearranged segments are TRBV7-2 and TRBJ2-7; the D gene identity is not certain. The CDR3 in this case is CASSLEPGLEQYF. The DNA sequence is as follows: TGTGCCAGCAGCTTAGAACCTGGTTTGGAGCAGTACTTC.